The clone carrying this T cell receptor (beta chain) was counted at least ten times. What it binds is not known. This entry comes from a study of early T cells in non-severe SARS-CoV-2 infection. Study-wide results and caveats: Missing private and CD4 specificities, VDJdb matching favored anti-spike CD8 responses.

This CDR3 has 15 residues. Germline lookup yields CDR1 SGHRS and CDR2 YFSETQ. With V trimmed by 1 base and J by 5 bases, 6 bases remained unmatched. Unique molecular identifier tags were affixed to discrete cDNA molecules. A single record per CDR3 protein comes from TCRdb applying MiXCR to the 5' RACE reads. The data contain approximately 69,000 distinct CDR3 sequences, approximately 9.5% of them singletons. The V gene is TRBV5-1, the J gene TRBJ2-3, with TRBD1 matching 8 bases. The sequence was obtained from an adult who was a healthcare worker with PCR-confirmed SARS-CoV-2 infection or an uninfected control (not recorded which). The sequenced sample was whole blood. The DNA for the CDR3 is TGCGCCAGCAGCTTGAGCCAGGGGGCCATAGATACGCAGTATTTT. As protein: CASSLSQGAIDTQYF.